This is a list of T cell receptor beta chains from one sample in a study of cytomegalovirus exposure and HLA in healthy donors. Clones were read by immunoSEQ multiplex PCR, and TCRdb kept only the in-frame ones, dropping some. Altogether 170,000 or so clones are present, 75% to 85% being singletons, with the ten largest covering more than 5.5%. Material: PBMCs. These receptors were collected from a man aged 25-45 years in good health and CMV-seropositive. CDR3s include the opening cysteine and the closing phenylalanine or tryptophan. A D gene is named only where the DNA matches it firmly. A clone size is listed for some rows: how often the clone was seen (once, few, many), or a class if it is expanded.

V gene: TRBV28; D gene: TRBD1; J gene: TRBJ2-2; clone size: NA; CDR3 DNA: TGTGCCAGCAGGGACAGGGGGCGGACCGGGGAGCTGTTTTTT; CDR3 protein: CASRDRGRTGELFF
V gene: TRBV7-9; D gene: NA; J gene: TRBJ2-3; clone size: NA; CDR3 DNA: TGTGCCAGCAGCCCACAGCGGGTTAGCACAGATACGCAGTATTTT; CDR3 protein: CASSPQRVSTDTQYF
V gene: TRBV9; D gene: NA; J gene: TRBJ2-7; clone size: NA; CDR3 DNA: TGTGCCAGCAGCGTAGGCCCCAGGGCCTACGAGCAGTACTTC; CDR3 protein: CASSVGPRAYEQYF
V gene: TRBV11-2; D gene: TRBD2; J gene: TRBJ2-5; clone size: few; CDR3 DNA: TGTGCCAGCAGCTTAAGCGGGAGGGAGACAGAGACCCAGTACTTC; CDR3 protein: CASSLSGRETETQYF
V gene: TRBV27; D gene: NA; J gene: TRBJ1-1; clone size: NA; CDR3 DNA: TGTGCCAGCACACCCGACGGTGGCGGTGAAGCTTTCTTT; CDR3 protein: CASTPDGGGEAFF
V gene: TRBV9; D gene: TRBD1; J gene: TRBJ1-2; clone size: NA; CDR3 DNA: TGTGCCAGCAGCCTAGACAGGGGGCCCGAGGGCTACACCTTC; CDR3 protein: CASSLDRGPEGYTF
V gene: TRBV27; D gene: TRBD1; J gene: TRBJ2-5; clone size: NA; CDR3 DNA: TGTGCCAGCAGCCTCCAAACAGGGGCCCCAGAGACCCAGTACTTC; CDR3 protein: CASSLQTGAPETQYF
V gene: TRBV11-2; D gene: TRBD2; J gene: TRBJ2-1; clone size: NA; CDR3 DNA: TGTGCCAGCAGCGCCGGACTAGCGGGAGCTAGGGAGCAGTTCTTC; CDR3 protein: CASSAGLAGAREQFF
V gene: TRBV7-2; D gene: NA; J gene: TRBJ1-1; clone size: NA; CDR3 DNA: TGTGCCAGCAGCCCCAGACAGGCAAACACTGAAGCTTTCTTT; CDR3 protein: CASSPRQANTEAFF
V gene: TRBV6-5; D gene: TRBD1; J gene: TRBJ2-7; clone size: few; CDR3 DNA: TGTGCCAGCAGTTACCGCCCGACAGGGCGGGCCTACGAGCAGTACTTC; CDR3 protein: CASSYRPTGRAYEQYF
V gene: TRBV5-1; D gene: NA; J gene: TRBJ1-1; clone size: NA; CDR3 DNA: TGCGCCAGCGGGAACAGGGCCCCTATGGGGAACACTGAAGCTTTCTTT; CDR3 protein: CASGNRAPMGNTEAFF
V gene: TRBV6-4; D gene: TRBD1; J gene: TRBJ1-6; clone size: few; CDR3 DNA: TGTGCCAGCAGTGACTCGACAGGGGGTAATTCACCCCTCCACTTT; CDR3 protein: CASSDSTGGNSPLHF
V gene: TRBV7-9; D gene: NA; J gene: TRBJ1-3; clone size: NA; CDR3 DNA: TGTGCCAGCAGCCCCCCGGGAGAGAGAAACACCATATATTTT; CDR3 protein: CASSPPGERNTIYF
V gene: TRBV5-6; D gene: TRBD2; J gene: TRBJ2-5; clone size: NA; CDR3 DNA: TGTGCCAGCAGTAGCCCTTCACTAGCGGACATGGGGGGAGAGACCCAGTACTTC; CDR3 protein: CASSSPSLADMGGETQYF
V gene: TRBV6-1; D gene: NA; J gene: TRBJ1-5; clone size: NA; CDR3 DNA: TGTGCCAGCAGTGAAGGGACAGCTCCCAATCAGCCCCAGCATTTT; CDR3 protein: CASSEGTAPNQPQHF
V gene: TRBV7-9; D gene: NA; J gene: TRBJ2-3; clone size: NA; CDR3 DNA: TGTGCCAGCAGCTCACAGGGATTCACAGATACGCAGTATTTT; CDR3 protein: CASSSQGFTDTQYF
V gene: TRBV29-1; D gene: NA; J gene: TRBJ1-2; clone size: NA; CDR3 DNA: TGCAGCGTTGATCGGGGGGGGGACTACACCTTC; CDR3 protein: CSVDRGGDYTF
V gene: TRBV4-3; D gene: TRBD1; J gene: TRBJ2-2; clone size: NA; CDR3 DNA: TGCGCCAGCAGCTTCGGGACAGCGAACACCGGGGAGCTGTTTTTT; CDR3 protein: CASSFGTANTGELFF
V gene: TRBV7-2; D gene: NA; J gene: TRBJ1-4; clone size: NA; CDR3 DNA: TGTGCCAGCAGCGAGACAACTAATGAAAAACTGTTTTTT; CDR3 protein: CASSETTNEKLFF
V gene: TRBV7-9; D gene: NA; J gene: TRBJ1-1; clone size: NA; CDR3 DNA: TGTGCCAGCAGCTTAGCCGGGAGACAAGTTCCCATGAACACTGAAGCTTTCTTT; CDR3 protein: CASSLAGRQVPMNTEAFF
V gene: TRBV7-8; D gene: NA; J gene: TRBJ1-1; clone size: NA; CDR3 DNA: TGTGCCAGCAGCTTGGACAGCCGGGACACTGAAGCTTTCTTT; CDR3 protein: CASSLDSRDTEAFF
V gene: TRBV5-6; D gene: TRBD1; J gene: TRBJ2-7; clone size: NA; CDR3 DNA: TGTGCCAGCAGCTTAATCCCGACAGGGATTACCTACGAGCAGTACTTC; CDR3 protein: CASSLIPTGITYEQYF